The rows below give T cell receptor beta chains drawn from one sample of a study of T cell repertoires in cytomegalovirus infection. The antigens for these receptors are not known. TCRdb fed the reads into MiXCR, producing one record per CDR3 protein. The sample consists of about 920,000 distinct CDR3 sequences, around 30% of them appearing once. The sample consisted of cultured CD8+ T cells from PBMCs, taken from culture after CMV antigen stimulation. The receptors originated from a human donor in good health (CMV status not recorded). Some clones in this sample may be carry-over from other donors' samples. Each CDR3 is given with its conserved first and last residue. The order of the fields is clone size, V gene, J gene, D gene, CDR3 protein, CDR3 DNA. A D gene is named only where the DNA matches it firmly. For some rows the clone size is stated as once, few or many, or as a class when expanded; others skip it.

clone size: few; V gene: TRBV6-6; J gene: TRBJ2-1; D gene: NA; CDR3 protein: CASSYLSNNEQFF; CDR3 DNA: TGTGCCAGCAGTTATTTAAGTAACAATGAGCAGTTCTTC
clone size: NA; V gene: TRBV10-3; J gene: TRBJ2-1; D gene: NA; CDR3 protein: CAISAGPDVGEQFF; CDR3 DNA: TGTGCCATCAGTGCGGGACCGGACGTAGGTGAGCAGTTCTTC
clone size: NA; V gene: TRBV6-2/TRBV6-3; J gene: TRBJ1-1; D gene: TRBD1; CDR3 protein: CASSYRGTVEAFF; CDR3 DNA: TGTGCCAGCAGTTATCGCGGGACAGTTGAAGCTTTCTTT
clone size: NA; V gene: TRBV4-1; J gene: TRBJ2-1; D gene: NA; CDR3 protein: CASSQGGTYNEQFF; CDR3 DNA: TGCGCCAGCAGCCAAGGAGGTACCTACAATGAGCAGTTCTTC
clone size: NA; V gene: TRBV13; J gene: TRBJ2-7; D gene: TRBD2; CDR3 protein: CASSLQAGASEQYF; CDR3 DNA: TGTGCCAGCAGCTTGCAAGCGGGGGCTAGCGAGCAGTACTTC
clone size: NA; V gene: TRBV19; J gene: TRBJ2-7; D gene: NA; CDR3 protein: CASSIGTNEQYF; CDR3 DNA: TGTGCCAGTAGTATTGGGACAAACGAGCAGTACTTC
clone size: many; V gene: TRBV7-2; J gene: TRBJ1-1; D gene: NA; CDR3 protein: CASGVGEVTEAFF; CDR3 DNA: TGTGCCAGCGGGGTAGGGGAGGTGACTGAAGCTTTCTTT
clone size: few; V gene: TRBV10-3; J gene: TRBJ1-6; D gene: TRBD1; CDR3 protein: CAISESRAGGHSPLHF; CDR3 DNA: TGTGCCATCAGTGAGTCTAGGGCAGGGGGCCATTCACCCCTCCACTTT
clone size: many; V gene: TRBV6-5; J gene: TRBJ1-3; D gene: TRBD1; CDR3 protein: CASSYSRTGTSSGNTIYF; CDR3 DNA: TGTGCCAGCAGTTACTCTAGGACAGGGACCTCCTCTGGAAACACCATATATTTT
clone size: NA; V gene: TRBV11-2; J gene: TRBJ2-2; D gene: TRBD2; CDR3 protein: CASRLAGNGELFF; CDR3 DNA: TGTGCCAGCCGCCTAGCGGGGAACGGGGAGCTGTTTTTT
clone size: few; V gene: TRBV27; J gene: TRBJ2-5; D gene: NA; CDR3 protein: CASRLGAQSTQYF; CDR3 DNA: TGTGCCAGCAGACTGGGAGCCCAGTCGACCCAGTACTTC
clone size: NA; V gene: TRBV27; J gene: TRBJ2-1; D gene: NA; CDR3 protein: CASRRSSSYNEQFF; CDR3 DNA: TGTGCCAGCCGAAGATCCAGCTCCTACAATGAGCAGTTCTTC
clone size: many; V gene: TRBV4-1; J gene: TRBJ1-2; D gene: NA; CDR3 protein: CASSQEGSPPGNYGYTF; CDR3 DNA: TGCGCCAGCAGCCAAGAAGGATCCCCCCCGGGGAACTATGGCTACACCTTC